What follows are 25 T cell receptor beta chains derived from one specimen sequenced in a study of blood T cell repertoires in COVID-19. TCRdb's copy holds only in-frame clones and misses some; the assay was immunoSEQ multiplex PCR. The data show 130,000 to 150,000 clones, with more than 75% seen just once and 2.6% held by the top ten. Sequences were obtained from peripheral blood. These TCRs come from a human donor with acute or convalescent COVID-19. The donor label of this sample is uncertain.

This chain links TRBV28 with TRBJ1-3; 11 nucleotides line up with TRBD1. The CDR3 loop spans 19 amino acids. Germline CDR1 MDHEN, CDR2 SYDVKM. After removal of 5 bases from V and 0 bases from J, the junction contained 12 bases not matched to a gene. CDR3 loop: CASSQSPGQGGFSGNTIYF. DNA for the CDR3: TGTGCCAGCAGTCAATCCCCGGGACAGGGGGGATTCTCTGGAAACACCATATATTTT.

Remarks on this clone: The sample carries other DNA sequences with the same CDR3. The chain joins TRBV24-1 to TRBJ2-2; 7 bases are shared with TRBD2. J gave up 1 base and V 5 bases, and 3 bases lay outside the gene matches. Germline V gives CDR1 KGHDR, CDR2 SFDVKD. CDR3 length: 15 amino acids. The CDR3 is CATSVAGVNTGELFF. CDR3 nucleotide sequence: TGTGCCACCAGTGTGGCGGGGGTGAACACCGGGGAGCTGTTTTTT.

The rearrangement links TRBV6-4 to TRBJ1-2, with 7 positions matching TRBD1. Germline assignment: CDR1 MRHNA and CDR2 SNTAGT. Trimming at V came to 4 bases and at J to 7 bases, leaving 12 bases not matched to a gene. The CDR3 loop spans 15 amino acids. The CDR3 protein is CASSATGQSSSGYTF. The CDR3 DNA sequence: TGTGCCAGCAGTGCAACGGGACAGAGTTCTAGTGGCTACACCTTC.

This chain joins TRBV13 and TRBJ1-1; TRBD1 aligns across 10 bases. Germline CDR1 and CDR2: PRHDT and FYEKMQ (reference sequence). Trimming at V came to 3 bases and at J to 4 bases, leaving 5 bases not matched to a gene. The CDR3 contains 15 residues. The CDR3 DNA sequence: TGTGCCAGCAGCTTTGGTGACAGGGGGCGCACTGAAGCTTTCTTT. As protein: CASSFGDRGRTEAFF.

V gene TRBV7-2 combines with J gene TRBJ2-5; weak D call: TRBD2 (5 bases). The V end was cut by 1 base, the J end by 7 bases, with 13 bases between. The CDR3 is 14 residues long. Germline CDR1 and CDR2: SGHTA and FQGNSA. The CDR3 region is CASSLDPRGGTQYF. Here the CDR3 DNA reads TGTGCCAGCAGCTTAGATCCGAGAGGAGGGACCCAGTACTTC. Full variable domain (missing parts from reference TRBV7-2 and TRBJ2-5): GAGVSQSPSNKVTEKGKDVELRCDPISGHTALYWYRQSLGQGLEFLIYFQGNSAPDKSGLPSDRFSAERTGGSVSTLTIQRTQQEDSAVYLCASSLDPRGGTQYFGPGTRLLVL.

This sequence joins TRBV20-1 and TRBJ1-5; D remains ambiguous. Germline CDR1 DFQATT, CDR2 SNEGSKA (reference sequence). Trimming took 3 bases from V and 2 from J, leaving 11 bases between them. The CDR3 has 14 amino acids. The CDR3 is CSASPGDGNQPQHF. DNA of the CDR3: TGCAGTGCTAGTCCCGGTGATGGCAATCAGCCCCAGCATTTT.

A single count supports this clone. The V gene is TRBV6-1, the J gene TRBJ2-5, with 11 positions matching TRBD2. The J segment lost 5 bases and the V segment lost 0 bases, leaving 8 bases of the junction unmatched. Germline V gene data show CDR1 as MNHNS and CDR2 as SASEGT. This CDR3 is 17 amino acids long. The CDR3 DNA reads TGTGCCAGCAGTGAAGCTATGGCCCTAGCGGGGGGTGAGACCCAGTACTTC. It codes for CASSEAMALAGGETQYF.

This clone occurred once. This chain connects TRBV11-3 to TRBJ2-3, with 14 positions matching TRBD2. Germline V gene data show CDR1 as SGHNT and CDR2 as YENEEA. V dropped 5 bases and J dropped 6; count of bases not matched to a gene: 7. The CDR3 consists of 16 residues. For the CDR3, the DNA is TGTGCCAGCAGCCTTGGACTAGCGGGAGGCATGGATACGCAGTATTTT. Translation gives CASSLGLAGGMDTQYF.

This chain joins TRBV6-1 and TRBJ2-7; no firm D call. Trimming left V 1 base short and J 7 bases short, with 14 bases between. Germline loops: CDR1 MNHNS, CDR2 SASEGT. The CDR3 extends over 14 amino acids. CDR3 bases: TGTGCCAGCAGTGAAGGGTTGCCATCGAGGGAGCAGTACGTC. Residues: CASSEGLPSREQYV.

The CDR3 loop reads CASSIALGQGYGYTF. Here the CDR3 DNA reads TGTGCCAGTAGTATAGCCCTCGGACAGGGATATGGCTACACCTTC. This chain links TRBV19 with TRBJ1-2, with TRBD1 matching over 8 bases. The CDR3 loop spans 15 amino acids. J was trimmed by 5 bases and V by 1 base; bases with no gene match: 6. Looked up from germline, CDR1 is LNHDA and CDR2 is SQIVND (reference sequence).

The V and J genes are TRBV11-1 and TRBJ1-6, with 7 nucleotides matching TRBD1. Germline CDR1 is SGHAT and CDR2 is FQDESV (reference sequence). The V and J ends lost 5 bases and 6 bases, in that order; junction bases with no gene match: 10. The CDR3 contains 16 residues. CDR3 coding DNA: TGTGCCAGCAGCGAACTCACAGGGGCGCGTAATTCACCCCTCCACTTT. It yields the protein CASSELTGARNSPLHF.

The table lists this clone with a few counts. CDR3 amino acids: CASKSGLGQGKEKLFF. The CDR3 DNA reads as TGTGCCAGTAAAAGTGGCTTGGGGCAGGGAAAAGAAAAACTGTTTTTT. The chain uses TRBV19 and TRBJ1-4; D may be TRBD1 (5 bases). The germline V gene encodes CDR1 LNHDA and CDR2 SQIVND (reference sequence). The CDR3 has 16 amino acids. V shed 7 bases and J shed 8 bases, with 23 bases lying between them. Looking up the rest from reference TRBV19 and TRBJ1-4 gives the full variable domain: DGGITQSPKYLFRKEGQNVTLSCEQNLNHDAMYWYRQDPGQGLRLIYYSQIVNDFQKGDIAEGYSVSREKKESFPLTVTSAQKNPTAFYLCASKSGLGQGKEKLFFGSGTQLSVL.

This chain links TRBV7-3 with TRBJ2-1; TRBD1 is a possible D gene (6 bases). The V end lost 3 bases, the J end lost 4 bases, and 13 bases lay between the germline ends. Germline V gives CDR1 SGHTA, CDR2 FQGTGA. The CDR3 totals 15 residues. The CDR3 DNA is TGTGCCAGCAGCTTTACAACAGGGACGTACAATGAGCAGTTCTTC. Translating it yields CASSFTTGTYNEQFF.

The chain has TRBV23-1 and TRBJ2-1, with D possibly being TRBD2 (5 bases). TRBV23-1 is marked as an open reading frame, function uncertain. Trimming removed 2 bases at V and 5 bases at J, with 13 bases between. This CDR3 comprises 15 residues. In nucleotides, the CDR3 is TGCGCCAGCAGTCAACTAGCCCCCGGAGACAATGAGCAGTTCTTC. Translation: CASSQLAPGDNEQFF.

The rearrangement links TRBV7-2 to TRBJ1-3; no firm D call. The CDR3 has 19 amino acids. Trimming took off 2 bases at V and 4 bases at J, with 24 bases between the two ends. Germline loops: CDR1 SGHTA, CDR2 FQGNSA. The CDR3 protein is CASSLWFLREGLGGNTIYF. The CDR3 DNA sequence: TGTGCCAGCAGCTTATGGTTTTTGCGGGAGGGCCTCGGAGGAAACACCATATATTTT.

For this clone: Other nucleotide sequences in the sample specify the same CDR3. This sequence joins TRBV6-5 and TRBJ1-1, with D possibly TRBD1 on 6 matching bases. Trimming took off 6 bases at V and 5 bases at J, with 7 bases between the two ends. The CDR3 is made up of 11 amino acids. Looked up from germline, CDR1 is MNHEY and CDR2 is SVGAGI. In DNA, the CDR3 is TGTGCCAGCAGCCAGGGGACTGAAGCTTTCTTT. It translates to CASSQGTEAFF.

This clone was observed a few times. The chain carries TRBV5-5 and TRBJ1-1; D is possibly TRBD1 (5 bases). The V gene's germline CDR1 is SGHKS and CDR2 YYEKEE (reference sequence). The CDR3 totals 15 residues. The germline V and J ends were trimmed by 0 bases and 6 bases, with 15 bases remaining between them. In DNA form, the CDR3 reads TGTGCCAGCAGCTTGGGACAGACCGCTCGGGCTGAAGCTTTCTTT. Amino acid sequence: CASSLGQTARAEAFF.

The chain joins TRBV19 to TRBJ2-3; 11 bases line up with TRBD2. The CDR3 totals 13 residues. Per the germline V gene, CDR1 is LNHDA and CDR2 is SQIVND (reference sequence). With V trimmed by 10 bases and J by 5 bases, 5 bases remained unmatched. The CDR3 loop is CATGLAGGDTQYF. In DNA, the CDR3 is TGTGCCACCGGACTAGCGGGTGGAGATACGCAGTATTTT.

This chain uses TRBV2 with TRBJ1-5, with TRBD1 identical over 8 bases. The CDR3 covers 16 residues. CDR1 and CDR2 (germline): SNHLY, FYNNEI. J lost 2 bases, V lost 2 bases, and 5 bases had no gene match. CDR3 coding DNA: TGTGCCAGCAGTGAAACTATGACAGGGGGCAATCAGCCCCAGCATTTT. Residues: CASSETMTGGNQPQHF.

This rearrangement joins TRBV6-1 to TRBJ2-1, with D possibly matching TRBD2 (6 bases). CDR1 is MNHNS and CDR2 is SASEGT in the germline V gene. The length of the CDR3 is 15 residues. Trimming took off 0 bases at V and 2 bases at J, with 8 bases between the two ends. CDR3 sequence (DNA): TGTGCCAGCAGTGAAGCAGGGGAGGCCTACAATGAGCAGTTCTTC. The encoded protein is CASSEAGEAYNEQFF.

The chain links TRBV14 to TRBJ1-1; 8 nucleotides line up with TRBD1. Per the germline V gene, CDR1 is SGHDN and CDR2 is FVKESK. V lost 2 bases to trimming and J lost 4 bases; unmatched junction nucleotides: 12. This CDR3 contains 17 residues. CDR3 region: CASSQRGRGPQRTEAFF. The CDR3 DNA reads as TGTGCCAGCAGCCAAAGGGGCAGGGGGCCTCAGCGCACTGAAGCTTTCTTT.

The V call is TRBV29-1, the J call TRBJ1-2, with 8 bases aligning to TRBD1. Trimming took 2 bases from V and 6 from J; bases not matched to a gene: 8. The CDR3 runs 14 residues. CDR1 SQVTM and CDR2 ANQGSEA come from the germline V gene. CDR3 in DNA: TGCAGCGTTGAACCCGGGACAGGTGGCGATGGCTACACCTTC. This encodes CSVEPGTGGDGYTF.

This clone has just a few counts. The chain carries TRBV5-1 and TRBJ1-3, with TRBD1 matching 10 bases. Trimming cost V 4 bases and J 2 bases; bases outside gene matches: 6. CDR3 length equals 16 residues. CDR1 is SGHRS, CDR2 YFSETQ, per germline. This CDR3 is CASSIGTGDAGNTIYF. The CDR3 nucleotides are TGCGCCAGCAGCATTGGGACAGGGGATGCTGGAAACACCATATATTTT.

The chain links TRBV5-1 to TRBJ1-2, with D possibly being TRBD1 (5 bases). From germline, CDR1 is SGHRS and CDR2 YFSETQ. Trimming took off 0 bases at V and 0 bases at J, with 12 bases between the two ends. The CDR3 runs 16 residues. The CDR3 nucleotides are TGCGCCAGCAGCTTGGCCGTCAGGGTCACTAACTATGGCTACACCTTC. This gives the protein CASSLAVRVTNYGYTF.

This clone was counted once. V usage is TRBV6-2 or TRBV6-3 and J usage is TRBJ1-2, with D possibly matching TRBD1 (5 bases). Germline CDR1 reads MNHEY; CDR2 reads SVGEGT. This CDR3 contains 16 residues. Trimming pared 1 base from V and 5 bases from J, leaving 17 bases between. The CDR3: CASSYLSGTVDYGYTF. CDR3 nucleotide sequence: TGTGCCAGCAGTTACTTGAGCGGGACCGTGGATTATGGCTACACCTTC.